Shown below are 25 T cell receptor beta chains from a single sample sequenced in a study of early T cells in non-severe SARS-CoV-2 infection. TCRdb called the 5' RACE reads again in MiXCR, with one record for every CDR3 protein. The sample records around 23,000 distinct CDR3 sequences, 5.3% being singletons. The sample consisted of whole blood. The receptors stem from an adult who was a healthcare worker with PCR-confirmed SARS-CoV-2 infection or an uninfected control (not recorded which).

The table lists this clonotype with many counts. This chain links TRBV27 with TRBJ2-3; D remains unclear. CDR3 size: 16 residues. Germline CDR1 and CDR2: MNHEY and SMNVEV (reference sequence). Between the trimmed V and J ends, which lost 5 bases and 4 bases, there was a span of 19 bases. CDR3 residues: CASSGRPPTLADTQYF. CDR3 bases: TGTGCCAGCAGTGGCAGGCCCCCCACTCTTGCAGATACGCAGTATTTT.

This clonotype was seen at least ten times. The rearrangement uses TRBV24-1 and TRBJ2-5, with a weak D call TRBD2 (6 bases). The ends were cut back, 5 bases at V and 5 bases at J, with 17 bases in the middle. The germline CDR1 and CDR2 sequences are KGHDR and SFDVKD. The CDR3 consists of 15 residues. CDR3 sequence (DNA): TGTGCCACCAGTGTCGGGAGAGGGCTTGGCGAGACCCAGTACTTC. Translation gives CATSVGRGLGETQYF.

This clonotype was counted many times. The chain recombines TRBV29-1 with TRBJ2-3, with TRBD1 identical over 7 bases. The germline V gene has CDR1 SQVTM and CDR2 ANQGSEA. V shed 4 bases, J shed 0 bases, and the junction held 10 bases outside the gene matches. This CDR3 spans 16 amino acids. The CDR3 loop reads CSVVWHRGFSTDTQYF. In nucleotides, the CDR3 is TGCAGCGTTGTGTGGCACAGGGGCTTTAGCACAGATACGCAGTATTTT.

Only a few counts were recorded for this clonotype. This rearrangement joins TRBV20-1 to TRBJ1-5, with 9 bases aligning to TRBD1. The CDR3 is 14 residues long. After removal of 5 bases from V and 4 bases from J, the junction contained 6 bases not matched to a gene. The germline V gene has CDR1 DFQATT and CDR2 SNEGSKA (reference sequence). CDR3 coding DNA: TGCAGTGCTGCCATGGGACAGGGAAATCAGCCCCAGCATTTT. As protein: CSAAMGQGNQPQHF.

This clonotype was observed many times. The chain joins TRBV7-9 to TRBJ2-5; D is possibly TRBD1 or TRBD2 (5 bases each). Germline V gene sequence: CDR1 SEHNR, CDR2 FQNEAQ (reference sequence). This CDR3 region has 15 residues. Trimming pared 4 bases from V and 5 bases from J, leaving 17 bases between. The CDR3 is CASSSPSGDDETQYF. The DNA for the CDR3 is TGTGCCAGCAGCTCCCCATCCGGGGACGATGAGACCCAGTACTTC. Supplemented by reference TRBV7-9 and TRBJ2-5, the full variable domain reads DTGVSQNPRHKITKRGQNVTFRCDPISEHNRLYWYRQTLGQGPEFLTYFQNEAQLEKSRLLSDRFSAERPKGSFSTLEIQRTEQGDSAMYLCASSSPSGDDETQYFGPGTRLLVL.

This clonotype was seen many times. V and J are TRBV3-1 and TRBJ1-3, with unresolved D. The CDR3 length is 14 residues. Trimming shortened V by 10 bases and J by 0 bases, and 13 bases separated the two germline ends. Per germline, CDR1 LGHDT and CDR2 YNNKEL (reference sequence). CDR3 in DNA: TGTGCCACAAGAAACCTTGTCTCTGGAAACACCATATATTTT. Translated: CATRNLVSGNTIYF.

This clonotype has a count of ten or more. The rearrangement joins TRBV6-1 to TRBJ2-1, with TRBD2 identical over 8 bases. The V and J ends lost 4 bases and 1 base, in that order; junction bases with no gene match: 3. CDR1 and CDR2 (germline): MNHNS, SASEGT. This CDR3 spans 15 amino acids. The CDR3 DNA is TGTGCCAGCAGTGCCCTAGCGGGTTCCTACAATGAGCAGTTCTTC. Residues: CASSALAGSYNEQFF.

This clonotype was recorded many times. CDR3 sequence: CSAQRTGGGSEAFF. The DNA for the CDR3 is TGCAGTGCTCAACGGACAGGGGGTGGCTCTGAAGCTTTCTTT. The chain carries TRBV20-1 and TRBJ1-1, with TRBD1 matching 10 bases. Germline V gives CDR1 DFQATT, CDR2 SNEGSKA (reference sequence). This CDR3 comprises 14 residues. Trimming at V came to 5 bases and at J to 6 bases, leaving 9 bases not matched to a gene.

The table lists this clonotype with a few counts. This sequence joins TRBV6-1 and TRBJ2-5, with TRBD1 as a possible D gene (6 bases). V lost 6 bases to trimming and J lost 4 bases, with 21 bases between them. Germline CDR1 reads MNHNS; CDR2 reads SASEGT. The CDR3 runs 16 residues. CDR3 protein: CASSKRINRVGETQYF. CDR3 in DNA: TGTGCCAGCAGCAAACGCATTAACAGGGTTGGAGAGACCCAGTACTTC.

This clonotype came up many times. The chain is built from TRBV11-2 and TRBJ2-3; TRBD2 matches at 8 bases. With V trimmed by 1 base and J by 0 bases, 0 bases remained unmatched. The germline CDR1 and CDR2 sequences are SGHAT and FQNNGV. The CDR3 totals 15 residues. The CDR3 region is CASSLAGGSTDTQYF. The CDR3 DNA sequence: TGTGCCAGCAGCTTAGCGGGAGGGAGCACAGATACGCAGTATTTT.

In its sample, this clonotype was seen many times. V usage is TRBV12-3 or TRBV12-4 and J usage is TRBJ1-2; D is undetermined. The CDR3 spans 11 residues. Trimming pared 6 bases from V and 7 bases from J, leaving 9 bases between. CDR3 sequence: CASRKGSGYTF. The CDR3 DNA reads TGTGCCAGCAGGAAGGGTTCTGGCTACACCTTC.

This clonotype was recorded many times. The V gene is TRBV10-2, the J gene TRBJ2-7; TRBD2 matches 9 bases. The V segment lost 8 bases and the J segment 1 base; nucleotides outside the gene matches: 12. Germline CDR1 is WSHSY and CDR2 is SAAADI. CDR3 length: 16 amino acids. CDR3 amino acids: CASFLAGVEGSYEQYF. CDR3 coding DNA: TGCGCCAGCTTCTTAGCGGGAGTTGAAGGGTCCTACGAGCAGTACTTC.

In its sample, this clonotype is medium-sized (0.01 to 0.1%). This chain joins TRBV18 and TRBJ1-5, with 7 bases matching TRBD1. V dropped 2 bases and J dropped 3; count of bases not matched to a gene: 1. The length of the CDR3 is 14 residues. Germline assignment: CDR1 KGHSH and CDR2 LQKENI. The DNA of the CDR3 is TGTGCCAGCTCACCAGGGACAGACAATCAGCCCCAGCATTTT. It translates to CASSPGTDNQPQHF.

This clonotype has only a few counts. The chain joins TRBV12-3 or TRBV12-4 to TRBJ2-2, with a weak D call TRBD1 (6 bases). This CDR3 contains 14 residues. V lost 8 bases to trimming and J lost 4 bases, with 14 bases between them. The CDR3 here is CASGLGAGTGELFF. In nucleotides, the CDR3 is TGTGCCAGCGGTCTGGGGGCTGGCACCGGGGAGCTGTTTTTT.

By its share, this clonotype is medium-sized. The CDR3 nucleotides are TGTGCCAGCAGTATCGGGACAGGGGACGAGCAGTACTTC. This translates into CASSIGTGDEQYF. The chain links TRBV5-6 to TRBJ2-7, with 10 bases fitting TRBD1. Germline V lookup: CDR1 SGHDT, CDR2 YYEEEE. The trim removed 5 bases at V and 5 bases at J, leaving 4 bases unmatched. The CDR3 runs to 13 residues.

This clonotype was seen ten or more times. The CDR3 sequence: CASSQDRAGTYNEQFF. CDR3 coding DNA: TGCGCCAGCAGCCAAGATCGGGCAGGGACCTACAATGAGCAGTTCTTC. The chain couples TRBV4-3 to TRBJ2-1; TRBD1 is a possible D gene (5 bases). Trimming pared 0 bases from V and 2 bases from J, leaving 11 bases between. CDR1 is LGHNA and CDR2 is YSLEER in the germline V gene. CDR3 size: 16 residues.

This clonotype was found many times. V usage is TRBV18 and J usage is TRBJ2-1; D is undetermined. CDR1 is KGHSH and CDR2 is LQKENI in the germline V gene. The CDR3 totals 14 residues. The ends were cut back, 0 bases at V and 7 bases at J, with 10 bases in the middle. This CDR3 is CASSPPPQRNEQFF. The DNA of the CDR3 is TGTGCCAGCTCACCACCACCTCAACGGAATGAGCAGTTCTTC.

This rearrangement joins TRBV5-4 to TRBJ2-5; 7 bases match TRBD2. Unmatched junction bases numbered 4, after V lost 6 bases and J lost 5 bases. There are 12 residues in the CDR3. Germline V CDR1 and CDR2: SGHNT, YYREEE (reference sequence). The CDR3 spells CASNLGGETQYF. The CDR3 DNA sequence: TGTGCCAGCAACCTGGGGGGGGAGACCCAGTACTTC. The variable domain in full, completed from reference TRBV5-4 and TRBJ2-5, reads ETGVTQSPTHLIKTRGQQVTLRCSSQSGHNTVSWYQQALGQGPQFIFQYYREEENGRGNFPPRFSGLQFPNYSSELNVNALELDDSALYLCASNLGGETQYFGPGTRLLVL.

In its sample, this clonotype was seen many times. V usage is TRBV23-1 and J usage is TRBJ2-4; maybe TRBD2 (6 bases). TRBV23-1 is recorded as an ORF, its role being uncertain. V was clipped by 1 base and J by 8 bases, with 27 bases between them. This CDR3 is 19 amino acids long. The CDR3 region is CASSQLHVGEEHGFHIQYF. CDR3 nucleotides: TGCGCCAGCAGTCAATTACATGTCGGGGAGGAACATGGATTTCACATTCAGTACTTC.

This clonotype counts as medium-sized. V gene TRBV5-1 combines with J gene TRBJ2-7, with a tentative D call TRBD2 (5 bases). This CDR3 spans 14 amino acids. Trimming removed 4 bases at V and 3 bases at J, with 14 bases between. Germline V gene lookup returns CDR1 SGHRS and CDR2 YFSETQ. CDR3 protein: CASSPRAADYEQYF. The CDR3 DNA sequence: TGCGCCAGCAGCCCGCGGGCCGCGGACTACGAGCAGTACTTC.

Only a few counts were recorded for this clonotype. The V call is TRBV6-6, the J call TRBJ2-6, with 11 nucleotides matching TRBD2. J gave up 3 bases and V 6 bases, and 10 bases lay outside the gene matches. The CDR3 has 18 residues. Germline-derived CDR1 and CDR2 are MNHNY and SVGAGI (reference sequence). This CDR3 is CASRDRLAGRLGANVLTF. Written as DNA, the CDR3 is TGTGCCAGCAGGGACAGACTAGCGGGACGGCTTGGGGCCAACGTCCTGACTTTC.

This clonotype was counted many times. The genes are TRBV6-6 and TRBJ2-7; D might be TRBD2 (5 bases). This CDR3 is built from 14 residues. Germline V gene lookup returns CDR1 MNHNY and CDR2 SVGAGI (reference sequence). V lost 2 bases to trimming and J lost 6 bases, with 14 bases between them. The CDR3 DNA reads TGTGCCAGCAGTTACCCCGAAACTAGTTCCGAGCAGTACTTC. This codes for CASSYPETSSEQYF.

This clonotype has more than one count but fewer than ten. J is TRBJ1-4 and V is TRBV29-1; 9 positions match TRBD1. Germline CDR1 is SQVTM and CDR2 is ANQGSEA. The CDR3 covers 13 residues. The CDR3 DNA sequence: TGCAGTTACGACAGGGGGGGAGGCGGAAAACTGTTTTTT. Translated, it gives CSYDRGGGGKLFF.

This clonotype occurred many times. The chain carries TRBV10-3 and TRBJ1-5, with D unclear. The V and J ends lost 2 bases and 8 bases respectively, with 13 bases between them. This CDR3 is built from 14 residues. CDR1 is ENHRY, CDR2 SYGVKD, per germline. CDR3: CAISEGSGREPQHF. CDR3 bases: TGTGCCATCAGTGAGGGGTCAGGTCGGGAGCCCCAGCATTTT.

There are many counts of this clonotype. The chain combines TRBV24-1 with TRBJ1-5; D remains ambiguous. The CDR3 consists of 16 residues. Germline values: CDR1 KGHDR, CDR2 SFDVKD. V was pared by 5 bases and J by 0 bases, with 13 bases between. The CDR3 here is CATSGQKIYSNQPQHF. In nucleotides, the CDR3 is TGTGCCACCAGTGGTCAGAAAATATATAGCAATCAGCCCCAGCATTTT.